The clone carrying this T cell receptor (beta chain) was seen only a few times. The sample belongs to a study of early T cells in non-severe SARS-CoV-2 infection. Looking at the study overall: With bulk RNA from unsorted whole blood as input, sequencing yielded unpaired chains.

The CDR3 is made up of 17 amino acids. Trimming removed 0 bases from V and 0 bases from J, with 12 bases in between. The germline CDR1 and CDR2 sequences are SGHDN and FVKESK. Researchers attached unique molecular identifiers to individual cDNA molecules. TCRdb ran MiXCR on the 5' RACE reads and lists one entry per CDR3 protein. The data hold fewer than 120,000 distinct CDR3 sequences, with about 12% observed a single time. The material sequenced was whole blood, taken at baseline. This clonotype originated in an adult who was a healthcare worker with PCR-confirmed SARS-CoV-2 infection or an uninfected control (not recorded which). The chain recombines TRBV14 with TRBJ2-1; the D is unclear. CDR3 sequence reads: CASSQDVPWSSYNEQFF. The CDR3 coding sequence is TGTGCCAGCAGCCAAGATGTCCCCTGGAGCTCCTACAATGAGCAGTTCTTC. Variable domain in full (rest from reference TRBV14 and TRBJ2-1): EAGVTQFPSHSVIEKGQTVTLRCDPISGHDNLYWYRRVMGKEIKFLLHFVKESKQDESGMPNNRFLAERTGGTYSTLKVQPAELEDSGVYFCASSQDVPWSSYNEQFFGPGTRLTVL.